The T cell receptor (beta chain) described here comes from a study of blood T cell repertoires in COVID-19. About the research overall: T cells, B-cell-depleted T cells, or PBMCs provided the cDNA or gDNA that served as material.

The CDR3 contains 14 residues. Germline values: CDR1 MNHEY, CDR2 SVGAGI. V shed 4 bases and J shed 7 bases, with 17 bases lying between them. In the authors' methods: Reference gene primers were amplified, and this amplification served to estimate nucleated cell counts. Using immunoSEQ multiplex PCR, the repertoire was profiled, and TCRdb retains in-frame clones only, with some absent. D and trimming were read from the DNA, whereas the V and J calls and clone size are those reported in that table. The table records about 190,000 clones, around 85% of them present only once. The source material was PBMCs or T cells enriched from blood (not recorded which). The clonotype comes from a woman aged 30 to 39 who had recovered from COVID-19. The V gene is TRBV6-5, the J gene TRBJ2-7; D might be TRBD1 (6 bases). CDR3 coding DNA: TGTGCCAGCAGTTTTACACAGGGCGTCGGGGAGCAGTACGTC. It translates to CASSFTQGVGEQYV.